The clone carrying this T cell receptor (beta chain) was counted a single time. What it recognizes is unknown. This entry is derived from a study of OX40 agonist ivuxolimab in advanced cancers. General study results and limits: Normalized T-cell clonal expansion was also low in a subset of nonresponders. Both blood CD4+ and CD8+ T cells showed clonal growth by week 6 at 0.1 to 3.0 mg/kg.

In germline, CDR1 is MNHNY, CDR2 SVGAGI (reference sequence). Trimming removed 2 bases at V and 2 bases at J, with 9 bases between. The CDR3 has 14 residues. Sequenced by immunoSEQ multiplex PCR; TCRdb stores in-frame clones only, minus some. The table records tens of thousands of clones, approximately 82% of them present only once. The receptor was derived from an adult with an advanced solid tumor such as melanoma, head and neck, liver or kidney cancer. Specimen: CD4+ or CD8+ T cells sorted from blood, collected in a trial of the OX40 agonist ivuxolimab. The chain recombines TRBV6-6 with TRBJ2-5; D is unclear. CDR3 protein: CASSYRAQQETQYF. Written as DNA, the CDR3 is TGTGCCAGCAGTTACCGGGCACAGCAAGAGACCCAGTACTTC.